Given below is one T cell receptor (beta chain) in context. Its specificity is not known. Produced via immunoSEQ multiplex PCR; TCRdb's table is partial and in-frame only. The data hold some 72,000 clones, with about 90% observed a single time. This sample is drawn from a study of T cell responses to AZD1222 COVID-19 vaccine. Study-wide findings and caveats: Among the donors, most were white British and more were female, and clonal diversity was possibly underestimated.

This sequence originates from an adult in good health. This specimen consisted of peripheral blood, obtained on day 0 of MenACWY control vaccination.

CDR3 residues: CASRTGGQETQYF. CDR3 sequence (DNA): TGTGCCAGCAGGACAGGGGGCCAAGAGACCCAGTACTTC. The chain recombines TRBV28 with TRBJ2-5; 9 bases align to TRBD1. Germline CDR1 is MDHEN and CDR2 is SYDVKM. The CDR3 contains 13 residues. The V segment lost 6 bases and the J segment 1 base; nucleotides outside the gene matches: 0. Full variable domain (missing parts from reference TRBV28 and TRBJ2-5): DVKVTQSSRYLVKRTGEKVFLECVQDMDHENMFWYRQDPGLGLRLIYFSYDVKMKEKGDIPEGYSVSREKKERFSLILESASTNQTSMYLCASRTGGQETQYFGPGTRLLVL.